These 14 T cell receptor beta chains were all obtained from the same sample, sequenced in a study of T cell responses to AZD1222 COVID-19 vaccine. The data were produced by immunoSEQ multiplex PCR, yet TCRdb's version contains in-frame clones alone and is incomplete. Seen here are over 150,000 clones, approximately 88% observed once, and the top ten hold approximately 1%. The material sequenced was peripheral blood, taken 28 days after the second AZD1222 dose. The receptors stem from an adult who received the AZD1222 COVID-19 vaccine.

The chain recombines TRBV6-1 with TRBJ1-5, with D tentatively TRBD1 (5 bases). Germline assignment: CDR1 MNHNS and CDR2 SASEGT. This CDR3 is 14 amino acids long. V lost 3 bases, J lost 1 base, and 7 bases lay in between. CDR3 region: CASSERDSNQPQHF. The CDR3 region has the DNA TGTGCCAGCAGTGAGCGGGACAGCAATCAGCCCCAGCATTTT.

This chain uses TRBV3-1 (or the pseudogene TRBV3-2) with TRBJ1-3; D unresolved. The CDR3 spans 13 residues. Germline-derived CDR1 and CDR2 are LGHDT and YNNKEL (reference sequence). Trimming removed 4 bases from V and 4 bases from J, with 8 bases in between. The CDR3 DNA follows: TGTGCCAGCAGCCCAGAATGGGGAAACACCATATATTTT. Its protein is CASSPEWGNTIYF.

The V gene is TRBV10-2, the J gene TRBJ1-1; the D is unclear. CDR3 length: 14 residues. Trimming removed 2 bases at V and 1 base at J, with 8 bases between. Germline V gene data show CDR1 as WSHSY and CDR2 as SAAADI. This chain's CDR3 is CASSESPKNTEAFF. The CDR3 nucleotides are TGCGCCAGCAGTGAGAGCCCGAAGAACACTGAAGCTTTCTTT.

The V call is TRBV7-6, the J call TRBJ1-6; D gene unclear. CDR3 length: 14 residues. Germline V gives CDR1 SGHVS, CDR2 FNYEAQ. Between the trimmed V and J ends, which lost 6 bases and 8 bases, there was a span of 14 bases. Here the CDR3 DNA reads TGTGCCAGCAGGCAGGATCCACGGGATTCACCCCTCCACTTT. This encodes CASRQDPRDSPLHF.

CDR3 in DNA: TGTGCCAGCAGTGCCTCCCTGGGAGGCTACTACGAGCAGTACTTC. Translated: CASSASLGGYYEQYF. This rearrangement joins TRBV28 to TRBJ2-7; D is possibly TRBD2 (6 bases). V was clipped by 5 bases and J by 3 bases, with 17 bases between them. Germline values: CDR1 MDHEN, CDR2 SYDVKM. The CDR3 is 15 residues long.

The rearrangement joins TRBV5-5 to TRBJ2-3; 7 bases are shared with TRBD1. The V and J ends lost 3 bases and 3 bases, in that order; junction bases with no gene match: 16. The CDR3 sequence is 18 residues long. The germline CDR1 and CDR2 sequences are SGHKS and YYEKEE (reference sequence). The CDR3 protein is CASSWFLPQGLSTDTQYF. The CDR3 DNA sequence: TGTGCCAGCAGCTGGTTCCTACCACAGGGGCTAAGTACAGATACGCAGTATTTT.

This clone was seen a handful of times. V usage is TRBV4-3 and J usage is TRBJ1-2; D gene uncertain. This CDR3 has 16 amino acids. V lost 3 bases to trimming and J lost 4 bases, with 18 bases between them. Germline V gene lookup returns CDR1 LGHNA and CDR2 YSLEER. The DNA for the CDR3 is TGCGCCAGCAGCCAGGATCCCGGCAGCCTGGGCTATGGCTACACCTTC. This sequence encodes CASSQDPGSLGYGYTF.

This clone was picked up a small number of times. The rearrangement uses TRBV4-3 and TRBJ2-7, with D possibly called TRBD1 or TRBD2 (5 bases each). The length of the CDR3 is 16 residues. Trimming removed 0 bases from V and 3 bases from J, with 15 bases in between. CDR1 is LGHNA, CDR2 YSLEER, per germline. In DNA form, the CDR3 reads TGCGCCAGCAGCCAAGATGCGCAGGGAGCCCTCTACGAGCAGTACTTC. It codes for CASSQDAQGALYEQYF.

CDR3 amino acids: CASSPQKSSGNTIYF. As DNA, the CDR3 is TGTGCCAGCTCACCCCAGAAGAGCTCTGGAAACACCATATATTTT. This chain links TRBV18 with TRBJ1-3; D call uncertain. The CDR3 length is 15 residues. V lost 3 bases to trimming and J lost 0 bases, with 9 bases between them. Germline V CDR1 and CDR2: KGHSH, LQKENI.

The chain is built from TRBV15 and TRBJ2-1; possible D gene TRBD2, 5 bases. Trimming cost V 3 bases and J 6 bases, with 12 bases left between them. The germline gives CDR1 LNHNV, CDR2 YYDKDF (reference sequence). This CDR3 has 14 amino acids. The CDR3 loop is CATSSTRMRNEQFF. The CDR3 DNA reads TGTGCCACCAGCAGCACTAGGATGCGCAATGAGCAGTTCTTC. Full variable domain (missing parts from reference TRBV15 and TRBJ2-1): DAMVIQNPRYQVTQFGKPVTLSCSQTLNHNVMYWYQQKSSQAPKLLFHYYDKDFNNEADTPDNFQSRRPNTSFCFLDIRSPGLGDTAMYLCATSSTRMRNEQFFGPGTRLTVL.

V usage is TRBV19 and J usage is TRBJ1-1; no reliable D call. Germline V gene sequence: CDR1 LNHDA, CDR2 SQIVND (reference sequence). The CDR3 has 18 amino acids. V was cut by 1 base and J by 1 base, with 19 bases left in between. As DNA, the CDR3 is TGTGCCAGTAGTATAGGGGGAGACTGGACGGCCAGGAACACTGAAGCTTTCTTT. Its protein is CASSIGGDWTARNTEAFF.

The CDR3 region is CAISVTAEETQYF. The CDR3 DNA is TGTGCCATCAGTGTCACGGCCGAAGAGACCCAGTACTTC. The chain uses TRBV10-3 and TRBJ2-5; D not certain. This CDR3 contains 13 residues. Trimming took off 4 bases at V and 3 bases at J, with 9 bases between the two ends. Looked up from germline, CDR1 is ENHRY and CDR2 is SYGVKD.

V usage is TRBV2 and J usage is TRBJ2-7; possible D gene TRBD1, 6 bases. CDR3 length equals 13 residues. V was shortened by 4 bases and J by 6 bases, with 13 bases between the two germline ends. Per germline, CDR1 SNHLY and CDR2 FYNNEI. Here the CDR3 DNA reads TGTGCCAGCAGTGCCTACCGGGACACCGAGCAGTACTTC. It specifies CASSAYRDTEQYF.

This clone has a single count. This chain links TRBV19 with TRBJ2-7; D is perhaps TRBD2 (5 bases). Looked up from germline, CDR1 is LNHDA and CDR2 is SQIVND (reference sequence). This CDR3 spans 14 amino acids. V was clipped by 3 bases and J by 3 bases, with 12 bases between them. The DNA of the CDR3 is TGTGCCAGTAGTATCGCGCCCGGGGACTACGAGCAGTACTTC. Amino acids: CASSIAPGDYEQYF.